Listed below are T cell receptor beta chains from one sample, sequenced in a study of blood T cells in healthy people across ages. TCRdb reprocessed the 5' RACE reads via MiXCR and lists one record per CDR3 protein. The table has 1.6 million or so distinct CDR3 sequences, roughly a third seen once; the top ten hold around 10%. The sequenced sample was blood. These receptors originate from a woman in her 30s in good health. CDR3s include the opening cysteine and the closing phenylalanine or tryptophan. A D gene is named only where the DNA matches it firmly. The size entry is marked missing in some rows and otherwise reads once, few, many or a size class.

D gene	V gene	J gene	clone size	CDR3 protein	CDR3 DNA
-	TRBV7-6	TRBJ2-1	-	CASSLGGGTGAYNEQFF	TGTGCCAGCAGCTTAGGGGGGGGGACAGGCGCCTACAATGAGCAGTTCTTC
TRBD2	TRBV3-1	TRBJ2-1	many	CASSQDLAGGYNEQFF	TGCGCCAGCAGCCAAGATCTTGCGGGAGGGTACAATGAGCAGTTCTTC
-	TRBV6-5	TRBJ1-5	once	CASSYGPMQPQHF	TGTGCCAGCAGTTACGGGCCCATGCAGCCCCAGCATTTT
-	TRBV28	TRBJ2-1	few	CASSPRAFSFGSSNEQFF	TGTGCCAGCAGTCCCCGAGCCTTCTCGTTCGGTAGTAGCAATGAGCAGTTCTTC
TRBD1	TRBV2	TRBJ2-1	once	CASRDRGSTEGFF	TGTGCCAGCAGGGACAGGGGTTCTACGGAGGGGTTCTTC
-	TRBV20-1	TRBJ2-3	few	CSASPLPDTQYF	TGCAGTGCTAGTCCCCTCCCAGATACGCAGTATTTT
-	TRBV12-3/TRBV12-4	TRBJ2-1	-	CASSLQSTYNEQFF	TGTGCCAGCAGTTTACAGAGTACCTACAATGAGCAGTTCTTC
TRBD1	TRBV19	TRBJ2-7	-	CASSIFGTGLYEQYF	TGTGCCAGTAGTATCTTCGGGACAGGGTTATACGAGCAGTACTTC
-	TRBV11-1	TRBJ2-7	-	CAGSFTGLGEQYF	TGTGCCGGCAGCTTTACAGGGTTAGGCGAGCAGTACTTC
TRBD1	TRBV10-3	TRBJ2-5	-	CATSETGGQGPFF	TGTGCCACCAGTGAAACCGGGGGACAGGGACCGTTCTTC
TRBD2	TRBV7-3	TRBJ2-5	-	CASSLDSGAGQETQYF	TGTGCCAGCAGCTTGGATAGCGGGGCGGGCCAAGAGACCCAGTACTTC
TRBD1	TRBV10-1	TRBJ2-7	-	CASSESGQNYEQYF	TGCGCCAGCAGTGAGTCGGGACAGAACTACGAGCAGTACTTC
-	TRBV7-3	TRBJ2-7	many	CASSTRDKPYEQYF	TGTGCCAGCAGCACCCGGGACAAACCCTACGAGCAGTACTTC
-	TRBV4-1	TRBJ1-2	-	CASSGTSLYGYTF	TGCGCCAGCAGCGGGACAAGTCTCTATGGCTACACCTTC
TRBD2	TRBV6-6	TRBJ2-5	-	CASRLAGAQETQYF	TGTGCCAGCAGGCTAGCGGGGGCCCAAGAGACCCAGTACTTC
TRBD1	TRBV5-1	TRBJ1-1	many	CASSWDRGSTEAFF	TGCGCCAGCAGCTGGGACAGGGGGTCCACTGAAGCTTTCTTT
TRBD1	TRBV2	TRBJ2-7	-	CASSGDRGINEQYF	TGTGCCAGCAGTGGGGACAGGGGAATTAACGAGCAGTACTTC
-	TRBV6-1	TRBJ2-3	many	CASNPASDTDTQYF	TGTGCCAGCAACCCCGCTAGCGACACAGATACGCAGTATTTT
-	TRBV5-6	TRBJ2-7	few	CASSREDEQYF	TGTGCCAGCAGTAGGGAAGACGAGCAGTACTTC
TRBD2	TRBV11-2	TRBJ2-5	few	CASSLGTSGGKETQYF	TGTGCCAGCAGCTTAGGAACTAGCGGGGGAAAAGAGACCCAGTACTTC
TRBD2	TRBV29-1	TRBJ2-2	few	CSVALAGEGDTGELFF	TGCAGCGTAGCGCTAGCGGGAGAGGGGGACACCGGGGAGCTGTTTTTT
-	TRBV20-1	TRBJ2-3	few	CSARKESTDTQYF	TGCAGTGCTAGAAAGGAGAGCACAGATACGCAGTATTTT
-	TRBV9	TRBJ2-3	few	CASSVDGNTQYF	TGTGCCAGCAGCGTAGATGGCAATACACAGTATTTT
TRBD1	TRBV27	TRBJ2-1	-	CASSSSGGIEQFF	TGTGCCAGCAGTTCATCAGGGGGCATTGAGCAGTTCTTC
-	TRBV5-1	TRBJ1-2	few	CASSQAVTDYGYTF	TGCGCCAGCAGCCAGGCAGTGACGGACTATGGCTACACCTTC
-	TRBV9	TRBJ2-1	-	CASSAQGGAYNEQFF	TGTGCCAGCAGCGCCCAAGGGGGGGCTTACAATGAGCAGTTCTTC
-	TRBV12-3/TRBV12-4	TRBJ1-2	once	CASTQRGRDINYGYTF	TGTGCCAGCACTCAAAGGGGTAGAGATATTAACTATGGCTACACCTTC
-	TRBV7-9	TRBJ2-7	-	CASSLEGAGSEQYF	TGTGCCAGCAGCCTGGAGGGGGCTGGTTCCGAGCAGTACTTC
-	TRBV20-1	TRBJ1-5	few	CSARDTNQPQHF	TGCAGTGCTAGAGATACCAATCAGCCCCAGCATTTT
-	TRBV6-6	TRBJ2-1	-	CASLHDRGTYNEQFF	TGTGCCAGCCTCCACGATCGCGGGACCTACAATGAGCAGTTCTTC
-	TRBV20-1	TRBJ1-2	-	CSAAAGHNYGYTF	TGCAGTGCTGCCGCGGGACACAACTATGGCTACACCTTC
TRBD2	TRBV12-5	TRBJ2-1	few	CASGLGLAGGPGEQFF	TGTGCTAGTGGTTTGGGGCTAGCGGGAGGGCCTGGTGAGCAGTTCTTC
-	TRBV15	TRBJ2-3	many	CATSLAGRTDTQYF	TGTGCCACCAGCCTGGCGGGCCGTACAGATACGCAGTATTTT
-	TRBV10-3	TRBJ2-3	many	CAITGGETDTQYF	TGTGCCATCACCGGCGGGGAGACAGATACGCAGTATTTT
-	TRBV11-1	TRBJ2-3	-	CASSALRYTQYF	TGTGCCAGCAGCGCTCTAAGATATACGCAGTATTTT
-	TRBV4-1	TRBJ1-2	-	CASSQEETGIYGYTF	TGCGCCAGCAGCCAAGAAGAAACAGGGATTTATGGCTACACCTTC
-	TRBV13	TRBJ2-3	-	CASSSSSDDTQYF	TGTGCCAGCAGCTCCTCTAGCGACGATACGCAGTATTTT
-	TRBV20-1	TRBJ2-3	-	CSARDVTSRSPDTQYF	TGCAGTGCTAGAGATGTAACTAGCAGGTCCCCGGATACGCAGTATTTT
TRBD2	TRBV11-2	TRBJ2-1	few	CASGTSGGHNEQFF	TGTGCCAGCGGGACTAGCGGGGGTCACAATGAGCAGTTCTTC
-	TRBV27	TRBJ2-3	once	CASSPGDFTATQYF	TGTGCCAGCAGTCCGGGGGACTTCACAGCTACGCAGTATTTT
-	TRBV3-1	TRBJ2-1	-	CASSRGALPNEQFF	TGTGCCAGCAGCCGAGGAGCATTACCCAATGAGCAGTTCTTC
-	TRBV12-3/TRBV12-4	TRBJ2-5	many	CASSPPASQEQETQYF	TGTGCCAGCAGTCCACCCGCTTCGCAGGAACAAGAGACCCAGTACTTC